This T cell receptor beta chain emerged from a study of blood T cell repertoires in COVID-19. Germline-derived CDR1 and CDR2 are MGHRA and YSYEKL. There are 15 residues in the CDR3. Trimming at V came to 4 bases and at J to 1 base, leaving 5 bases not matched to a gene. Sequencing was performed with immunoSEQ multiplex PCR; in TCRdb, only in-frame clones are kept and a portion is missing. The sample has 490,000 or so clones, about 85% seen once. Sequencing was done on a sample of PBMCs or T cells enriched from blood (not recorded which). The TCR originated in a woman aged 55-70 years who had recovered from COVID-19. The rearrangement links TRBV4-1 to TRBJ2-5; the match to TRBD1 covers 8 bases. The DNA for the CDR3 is TGCGCCAGCAGCCCCTTCACAGGGGGCCAAGAGACCCAGTACTTC. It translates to CASSPFTGGQETQYF.